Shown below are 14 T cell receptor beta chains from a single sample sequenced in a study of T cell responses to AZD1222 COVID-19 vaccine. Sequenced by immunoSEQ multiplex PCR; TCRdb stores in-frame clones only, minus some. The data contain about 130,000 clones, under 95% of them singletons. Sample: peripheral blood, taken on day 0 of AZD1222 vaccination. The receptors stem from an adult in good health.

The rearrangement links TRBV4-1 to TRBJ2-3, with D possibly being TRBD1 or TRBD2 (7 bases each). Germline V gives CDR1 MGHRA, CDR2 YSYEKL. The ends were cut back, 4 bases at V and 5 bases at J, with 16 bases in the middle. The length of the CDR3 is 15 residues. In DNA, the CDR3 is TGCGCCAGCAGCCCCTCCAGGGGGGGTCAAGATACGCAGTATTTT. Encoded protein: CASSPSRGGQDTQYF.

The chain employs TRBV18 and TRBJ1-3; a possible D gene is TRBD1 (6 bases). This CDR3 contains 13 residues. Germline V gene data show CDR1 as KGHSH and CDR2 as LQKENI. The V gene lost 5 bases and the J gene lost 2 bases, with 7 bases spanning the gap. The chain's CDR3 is CASSTGTGNTIYF. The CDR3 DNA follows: TGTGCCAGCTCAACAGGGACTGGAAACACCATATATTTT.

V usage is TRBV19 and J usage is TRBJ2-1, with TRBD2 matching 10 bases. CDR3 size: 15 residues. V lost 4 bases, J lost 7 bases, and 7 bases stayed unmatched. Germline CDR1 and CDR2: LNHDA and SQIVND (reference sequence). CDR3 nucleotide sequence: TGTGCCAGTAGTACAGCGGGGGGGTGGAAAAATGAGCAGTTCTTC. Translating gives CASSTAGGWKNEQFF.

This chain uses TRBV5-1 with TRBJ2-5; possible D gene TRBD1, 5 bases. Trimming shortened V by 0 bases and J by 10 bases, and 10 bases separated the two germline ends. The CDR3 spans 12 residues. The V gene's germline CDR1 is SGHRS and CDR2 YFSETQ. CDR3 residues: CASSLEGVLQYF. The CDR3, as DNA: TGCGCCAGCAGCTTGGAAGGGGTGCTCCAGTACTTC.

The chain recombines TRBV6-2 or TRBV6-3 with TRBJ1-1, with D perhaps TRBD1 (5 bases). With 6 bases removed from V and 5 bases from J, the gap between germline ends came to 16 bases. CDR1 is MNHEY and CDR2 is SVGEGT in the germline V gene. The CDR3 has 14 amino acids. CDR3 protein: CASSPPGGGTEAFF. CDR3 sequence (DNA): TGTGCCAGCAGCCCCCCGGGCGGGGGTACTGAAGCTTTCTTT.

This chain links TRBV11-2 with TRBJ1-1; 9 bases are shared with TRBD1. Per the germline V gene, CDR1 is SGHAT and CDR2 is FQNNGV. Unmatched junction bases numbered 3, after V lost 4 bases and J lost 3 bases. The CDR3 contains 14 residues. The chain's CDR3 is CASSSRDRDTEAFF. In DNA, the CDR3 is TGTGCCAGCAGCTCCCGGGACAGGGACACTGAAGCTTTCTTT.

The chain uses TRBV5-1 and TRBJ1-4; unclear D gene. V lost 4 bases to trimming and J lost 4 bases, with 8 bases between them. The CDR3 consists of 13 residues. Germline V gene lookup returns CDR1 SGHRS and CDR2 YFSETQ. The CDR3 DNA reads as TGCGCCAGCAGCCCTGCCGATAATGAAAAACTGTTTTTT. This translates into CASSPADNEKLFF. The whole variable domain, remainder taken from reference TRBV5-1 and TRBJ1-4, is KAGVTQTPRYLIKTRGQQVTLSCSPISGHRSVSWYQQTPGQGLQFLFEYFSETQRNKGNFPGRFSGRQFSNSRSEMNVSTLELGDSALYLCASSPADNEKLFFGSGTQLSVL.

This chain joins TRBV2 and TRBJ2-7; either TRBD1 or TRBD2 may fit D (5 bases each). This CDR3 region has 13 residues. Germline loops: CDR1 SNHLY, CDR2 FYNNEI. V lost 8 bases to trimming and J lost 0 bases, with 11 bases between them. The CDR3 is CASWGRTSYEQYF. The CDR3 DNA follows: TGTGCCAGCTGGGGACGTACCTCCTACGAGCAGTACTTC. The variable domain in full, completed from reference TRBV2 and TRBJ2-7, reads EPEVTQTPSHQVTQMGQEVILRCVPISNHLYFYWYRQILGQKVEFLVSFYNNEISEKSEIFDDQFSVERPDGSNFTLKIRSTKLEDSAMYFCASWGRTSYEQYFGPGTRLTVT.

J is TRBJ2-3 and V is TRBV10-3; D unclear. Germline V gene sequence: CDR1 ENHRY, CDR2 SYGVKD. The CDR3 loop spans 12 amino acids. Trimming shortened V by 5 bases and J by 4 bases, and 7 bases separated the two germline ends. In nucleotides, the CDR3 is TGTGCCATCAGTCAAAGGGCAGATACGCAGTATTTT. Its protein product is CAISQRADTQYF.

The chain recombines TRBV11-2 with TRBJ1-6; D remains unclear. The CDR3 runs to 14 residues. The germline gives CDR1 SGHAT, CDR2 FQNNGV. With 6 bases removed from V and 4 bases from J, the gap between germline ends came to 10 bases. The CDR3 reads CASRAGLYNSPLHF. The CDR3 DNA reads TGTGCCAGCAGGGCAGGTTTATATAATTCACCCCTCCACTTT. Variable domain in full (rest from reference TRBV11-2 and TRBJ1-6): EAGVAQSPRYKIIEKRQSVAFWCNPISGHATLYWYQQILGQGPKLLIQFQNNGVVDDSQLPKDRFSAERLKGVDSTLKIQPAKLEDSAVYLCASRAGLYNSPLHFGNGTRLTVT.

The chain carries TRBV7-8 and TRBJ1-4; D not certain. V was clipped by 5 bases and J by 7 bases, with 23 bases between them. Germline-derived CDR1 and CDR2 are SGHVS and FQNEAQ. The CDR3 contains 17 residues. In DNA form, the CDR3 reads TGTGCCAGCAGCCTCCTCACCCGGGCGGCGGCGAGTGAAAAACTGTTTTTT. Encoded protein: CASSLLTRAAASEKLFF.

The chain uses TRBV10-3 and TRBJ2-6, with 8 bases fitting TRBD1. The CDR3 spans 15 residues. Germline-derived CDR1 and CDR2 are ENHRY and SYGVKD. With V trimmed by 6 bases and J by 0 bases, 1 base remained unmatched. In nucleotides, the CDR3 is TGTGCCATCAGGGACAGGGTCTCTGGGGCCAACGTCCTGACTTTC. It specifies CAIRDRVSGANVLTF.

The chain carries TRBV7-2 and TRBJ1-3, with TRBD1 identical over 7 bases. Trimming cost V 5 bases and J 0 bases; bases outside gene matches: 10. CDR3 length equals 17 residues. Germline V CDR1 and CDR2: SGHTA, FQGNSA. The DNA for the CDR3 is TGTGCCAGCAGCCTACGGACAGGCCGAAGCTCTGGAAACACCATATATTTT. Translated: CASSLRTGRSSGNTIYF.

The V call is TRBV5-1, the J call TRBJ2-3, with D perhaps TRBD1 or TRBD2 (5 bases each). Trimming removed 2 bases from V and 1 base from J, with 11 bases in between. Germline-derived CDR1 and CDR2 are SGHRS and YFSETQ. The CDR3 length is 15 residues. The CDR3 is CASSFGGAGTDTQYF. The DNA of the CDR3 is TGCGCCAGCAGCTTTGGGGGAGCTGGCACAGATACGCAGTATTTT.